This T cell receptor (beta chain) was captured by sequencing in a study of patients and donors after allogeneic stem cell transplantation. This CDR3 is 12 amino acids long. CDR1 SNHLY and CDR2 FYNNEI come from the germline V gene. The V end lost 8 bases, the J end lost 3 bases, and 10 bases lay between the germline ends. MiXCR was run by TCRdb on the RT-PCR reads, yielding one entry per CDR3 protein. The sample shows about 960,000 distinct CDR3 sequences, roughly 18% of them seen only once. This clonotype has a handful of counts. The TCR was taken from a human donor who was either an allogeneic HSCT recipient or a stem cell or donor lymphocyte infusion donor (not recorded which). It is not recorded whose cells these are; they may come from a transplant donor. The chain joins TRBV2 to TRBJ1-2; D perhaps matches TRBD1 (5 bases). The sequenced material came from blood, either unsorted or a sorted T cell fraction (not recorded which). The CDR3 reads CASGEGDYGYTF. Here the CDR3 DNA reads TGTGCCAGCGGGGAAGGGGACTATGGCTACACCTTC.